The present TCR beta chain was sequenced within a study of T cells in Graves' hyperthyroidism and ophthalmopathy. This clonotype was counted between two and nine times. Its matching antigen is unknown. The investigators amplified TCR beta CDR3 regions from RNA transcripts. The HTBI primer set was used in a first-round RT-PCR of the TCR CDR3. TCRdb recomputed calls from the multiplex PCR reads with MiXCR, one row per CDR3 protein. The top ten hold under 8% of the sample, which has about 560,000 distinct CDR3 sequences, 15% to 19% seen once. Findings and caveats of the study: A 13 V-J signature model discriminated ophthalmopathy versus stable hyperthyroidism.

CDR3 length: 14 amino acids. The germline CDR1 and CDR2 sequences are MNHNS and SASEGT. The sequence was collected from a woman in her 30s with Graves' hyperthyroidism. Sequences were obtained from blood. This rearrangement joins TRBV6-1 to TRBJ2-2, with 7 bases identical to TRBD1. CDR3 in amino acids: CAGDRDEWTGELFF. In nucleotides, the CDR3 is TGTGCGGGCGACAGGGATGAATGGACCGGGGAGCTGTTTTTT.